This TCR beta chain derives from a study of siplizumab effects on memory and regulatory T cells. Whole-study findings and limits: About 80-97% of proliferating CD4+ or CD8+ clones had no assignable naive or memory phenotype. Memory cells seemed less diverse than naive T cells, which also seemed major contributors to the alloresponse.

V was trimmed by 5 bases and J by 4 bases, leaving 11 bases between them. The CDR3 covers 14 residues. Germline V gene data show CDR1 as PRHDT and CDR2 as FYEKMQ (reference sequence). It was about 100,000 TCR templates that were assayed per sample. Libraries were prepared by immunoSEQ multiplex PCR; TCRdb keeps only in-frame clonotypes and omits some of them. This table holds 50,000 to 60,000 clones, roughly 87% found once. This clone appeared once. The target antigen is unknown. This receptor was taken from a human donor in good health. Specimen: naive CD8+ T cells sorted from blood. This chain connects TRBV13 to TRBJ2-2, with D possibly being TRBD1 (5 bases). CDR3 coding DNA: TGTGCCAGCAGCCCCAGGGATGGCACCGGGGAGCTGTTTTTT. Encoded protein: CASSPRDGTGELFF.